This entry lists 14 T cell receptor beta chains sequenced from one sample in a study of cytomegalovirus exposure and HLA in healthy donors. 60 Vbeta and 13 Jbeta primers were used in PCR. Profiling relied on immunoSEQ multiplex PCR, and the TCRdb table lists in-frame clones only, not all of them. The sample includes over 150,000 clones, 70% to 80% of them seen just once. Sequencing was carried out using PBMCs. The receptors come from a woman under 40 in good health and CMV-seronegative.

The rearrangement uses TRBV5-1 and TRBJ1-2, with 9 bases lining up with TRBD1. The CDR3 has 18 amino acids. J lost 4 bases, V lost 4 bases, and 17 bases had no gene match. Germline V gives CDR1 SGHRS, CDR2 YFSETQ. Here the CDR3 reads CASSHTVPGQGISYGYTF. For the CDR3, the DNA is TGCGCCAGCAGCCACACGGTCCCGGGACAGGGTATTAGCTATGGCTACACCTTC.

The genes are TRBV5-1 and TRBJ1-4, with unresolved D. V lost 3 bases to trimming and J lost 10 bases, with 25 bases between them. Looked up from germline, CDR1 is SGHRS and CDR2 is YFSETQ. The CDR3 has 17 residues. CDR3 loop: CASSSPVGSTEGGKLFF. Here the CDR3 DNA reads TGCGCCAGCAGCTCTCCGGTCGGGTCCACAGAGGGAGGAAAACTGTTTTTT.

V usage is TRBV5-1 and J usage is TRBJ2-3; TRBD1 aligns across 7 bases. With 3 bases clipped from V and 2 bases from J, the junction kept 6 bases outside the gene matches. CDR3 length: 15 amino acids. Germline assignment: CDR1 SGHRS and CDR2 YFSETQ. The CDR3 DNA sequence: TGCGCCAGCAGCTCTGAGGGGGCGAACACAGATACGCAGTATTTT. It encodes CASSSEGANTDTQYF.

The chain uses TRBV5-4 and TRBJ2-7, with 8 bases that match TRBD1. In germline, CDR1 is SGHNT, CDR2 YYREEE (reference sequence). V lost 4 bases to trimming and J lost 3 bases; unmatched junction nucleotides: 9. This CDR3 has 15 amino acids. The CDR3 DNA reads TGTGCCAGCAGCGAACGGGACAGGTCTCACTACGAGCAGTACTTC. Translated, it gives CASSERDRSHYEQYF.

The CDR3 protein is CASSPGTSGRETQYF. CDR3 coding DNA: TGTGCCAGCAGCCCCGGGACTAGCGGCAGGGAGACCCAGTACTTC. The V gene is TRBV5-6, the J gene TRBJ2-5, with 11 bases that match TRBD2. V gave up 4 bases and J gave up 5 bases; unmatched junction bases: 7. The CDR3 runs 15 residues. Germline V gene data show CDR1 as SGHDT and CDR2 as YYEEEE.

This chain connects TRBV5-1 to TRBJ2-1; TRBD2 matches 13 bases. Looked up from germline, CDR1 is SGHRS and CDR2 is YFSETQ. This CDR3 has 16 residues. J gave up 9 bases and V 1 base, and 7 bases lay outside the gene matches. The CDR3 DNA sequence: TGCGCCAGCAGCTTGTTTACTAGCGGGAGGGCTAGTGAGCAGTTCTTC. This sequence encodes CASSLFTSGRASEQFF.

V and J are TRBV18 and TRBJ2-1; 11 bases are a match to TRBD1. V lost 6 bases and J lost 9; bases outside the gene matches: 13. This CDR3 contains 16 residues. In germline, CDR1 is KGHSH, CDR2 LQKENI. CDR3 loop: CASSHTPGTGGSEQFF. In nucleotides, the CDR3 is TGTGCCAGCTCCCACACTCCCGGGACAGGGGGTAGTGAGCAGTTCTTC. The variable domain in full, with the rest retrieved from reference TRBV18 and TRBJ2-1, is NAGVMQNPRHLVRRRGQEARLRCSPMKGHSHVYWYRQLPEEGLKFMVYLQKENIIDESGMPKERFSAEFPKEGPSILRIQQVVRGDSAAYFCASSHTPGTGGSEQFFGPGTRLTVL.

This chain connects TRBV19 to TRBJ2-7, with 7 bases lining up with TRBD2. The V gene end was trimmed by 3 bases and the J gene end by 3 bases; junction bases not matched to a gene: 8. Germline CDR1 LNHDA, CDR2 SQIVND (reference sequence). The CDR3 runs 15 residues. This CDR3 reads CASSILSGGNYEQYF. Here the CDR3 DNA reads TGTGCCAGTAGTATTCTTTCGGGAGGAAACTACGAGCAGTACTTC.

The chain is built from TRBV11-2 and TRBJ1-2; D is unresolved. V was cut by 5 bases and J by 3 bases, with 13 bases left in between. CDR1 SGHAT and CDR2 FQNNGV come from the germline V gene. The CDR3 is 14 residues long. The chain's CDR3 is CASSQADTDYGYTF. CDR3 coding DNA: TGTGCCAGCAGCCAAGCCGACACCGACTATGGCTACACCTTC.

In this sample, this clone turned up a few times. The chain couples TRBV7-9 to TRBJ2-5, with 8 bases lining up with TRBD2. CDR3 length: 16 residues. V was clipped by 2 bases and J by 4 bases; unmatched bases: 9. Germline lookup yields CDR1 SEHNR and CDR2 FQNEAQ (reference sequence). In DNA, the CDR3 is TGTGCCAGCAGCTTAATTCCATCCGGGAGGGGAGAGACCCAGTACTTC. Protein product: CASSLIPSGRGETQYF.

The rearrangement uses TRBV18 and TRBJ2-7; D might be TRBD1 (5 bases). Germline CDR1 KGHSH, CDR2 LQKENI. The V end was cut by 3 bases, the J end by 6 bases, with 12 bases between. The CDR3 spans 13 residues. CDR3 DNA sequence: TGTGCCAGCTCACCGGTACAGGTGGGCGAGCAGTACTTC. Translated, it gives CASSPVQVGEQYF.

The rearrangement links TRBV19 to TRBJ1-4; D is possibly TRBD1 (5 bases). Germline V lookup: CDR1 LNHDA, CDR2 SQIVND (reference sequence). This CDR3 is built from 14 residues. V was cut by 7 bases and J by 5 bases, with 14 bases left in between. CDR3 nucleotides: TGTGCCAGTAACGGTAGACAGCCAAATGAAAAACTGTTTTTT. Its translation is CASNGRQPNEKLFF.

This clone has a handful of counts. V is TRBV27 and J is TRBJ2-7, with 7 bases that match TRBD1. The CDR3 runs to 15 residues. CDR1 is MNHEY and CDR2 is SMNVEV in the germline V gene (reference sequence). The J segment lost 0 bases and the V segment lost 7 bases, leaving 9 bases of the junction unmatched. The DNA of the CDR3 is TGTGCCAGCACCACGATACAGGGGTACTCCTACGAGCAGTACTTC. This encodes CASTTIQGYSYEQYF.

J is TRBJ1-2 and V is TRBV28; D gene unclear. The CDR3 covers 13 residues. Germline CDR1 MDHEN, CDR2 SYDVKM. Trimming pared 6 bases from V and 4 bases from J, leaving 12 bases between. CDR3 amino acids: CASREERGYGYTF. Written as DNA, the CDR3 is TGTGCCAGCAGAGAGGAGAGAGGCTATGGCTACACCTTC.